These T cell receptor beta chains were read from a single sample in a study of cytomegalovirus exposure and HLA in healthy donors. Libraries were prepared by immunoSEQ multiplex PCR; TCRdb keeps only in-frame clonotypes and omits some of them. The sample lists under 200,000 clones, 80% to 85% occurring once. The sample comprised PBMCs. These receptors were collected from a human donor in good health. Both conserved end residues are part of each CDR3. The order of the fields is D gene, V gene, clone size, J gene, CDR3 protein, CDR3 DNA. The D gene is left open where the match is weak. Only part of the rows carry a size: once, few, many, or a class if the clone is expanded.

d_call: .; v_call: TRBV2; clone_size: .; j_call: TRBJ1-1; cdr3_aa: CATLGQRGRNTEAFF; cdr3_nt: TGTGCCACCTTGGGGCAGAGAGGAAGGAACACTGAAGCTTTCTTT
d_call: .; v_call: TRBV7-9; clone_size: .; j_call: TRBJ1-5; cdr3_aa: CASSFGGQPQHF; cdr3_nt: TGTGCCAGCAGCTTTGGGGGCCAGCCCCAGCATTTT
d_call: TRBD2; v_call: TRBV4-3; clone_size: .; j_call: TRBJ2-1; cdr3_aa: CASSQEGGGPNNEQFF; cdr3_nt: TGCGCCAGCAGCCAAGAGGGCGGGGGGCCAAACAATGAGCAGTTCTTC
d_call: .; v_call: TRBV19; clone_size: .; j_call: TRBJ1-4; cdr3_aa: CASSAQTPATNEKLFF; cdr3_nt: TGTGCCAGTAGTGCACAGACACCCGCAACTAATGAAAAACTGTTTTTT
d_call: TRBD2; v_call: TRBV9; clone_size: .; j_call: TRBJ2-3; cdr3_aa: CASSVLAGGMDTQYF; cdr3_nt: TGTGCCAGCAGCGTACTAGCGGGGGGCATGGATACGCAGTATTTT
d_call: TRBD2; v_call: TRBV6-6; clone_size: .; j_call: TRBJ2-7; cdr3_aa: CASTPGLAMIHYEQYF; cdr3_nt: TGTGCCAGCACTCCGGGACTAGCGATGATCCACTACGAGCAGTACTTC
d_call: TRBD2; v_call: TRBV10-3; clone_size: few; j_call: TRBJ2-7; cdr3_aa: CAIKGLAARTQYF; cdr3_nt: TGTGCCATCAAGGGACTAGCGGCTCGAACGCAGTACTTC
d_call: .; v_call: TRBV11-3; clone_size: .; j_call: TRBJ2-4; cdr3_aa: CASSALPGARTKNIQYF; cdr3_nt: TGTGCCAGCAGCGCCCTCCCAGGGGCTCGGACCAAAAACATTCAGTACTTC
d_call: .; v_call: TRBV4-1; clone_size: .; j_call: TRBJ2-3; cdr3_aa: CASSQAAGIFTDTQYF; cdr3_nt: TGCGCCAGCAGCCAAGCGGCAGGGATTTTCACAGATACGCAGTATTTT
d_call: .; v_call: TRBV4-2; clone_size: .; j_call: TRBJ2-7; cdr3_aa: CASSQNSNEQYF; cdr3_nt: TGTGCCAGCAGCCAGAACAGCAACGAGCAGTACTTC
d_call: TRBD1; v_call: TRBV19; clone_size: .; j_call: TRBJ1-4; cdr3_aa: CASLGDRDEKLFF; cdr3_nt: TGTGCCAGTCTGGGGGACAGGGATGAAAAACTGTTTTTT
d_call: .; v_call: TRBV5-1; clone_size: .; j_call: TRBJ2-3; cdr3_aa: CASSLGWAGTDTQYF; cdr3_nt: TGCGCCAGCAGCTTGGGGTGGGCGGGAACAGATACGCAGTATTTT
d_call: TRBD1; v_call: TRBV4-1; clone_size: .; j_call: TRBJ2-7; cdr3_aa: CASSQDGTAFYEQYF; cdr3_nt: TGCGCCAGCAGCCAAGATGGGACAGCCTTCTACGAGCAGTACTTC
d_call: .; v_call: TRBV1; clone_size: few; j_call: TRBJ2-5; cdr3_aa: CTSSQLAGAGGETQYF; cdr3_nt: TGCACCAGCAGCCAACTAGCGGGGGCCGGCGGGGAGACCCAGTACTTC
d_call: .; v_call: TRBV2; clone_size: .; j_call: TRBJ2-5; cdr3_aa: CASSERVYQETQYF; cdr3_nt: TGTGCCAGCAGTGAGCGGGTCTACCAAGAGACCCAGTACTTC
d_call: .; v_call: TRBV11-2; clone_size: .; j_call: TRBJ2-2; cdr3_aa: CASSLGGTRGGELFF; cdr3_nt: TGTGCCAGCAGCTTAGGTGGAACTCGGGGCGGGGAGCTGTTTTTT
d_call: TRBD2; v_call: TRBV7-3; clone_size: few; j_call: TRBJ2-7; cdr3_aa: CASSLAGGSSYEQYF; cdr3_nt: TGTGCCAGCAGCTTAGCGGGGGGGAGCTCCTACGAGCAGTACTTC
d_call: TRBD2; v_call: TRBV5-6; clone_size: once; j_call: TRBJ2-1; cdr3_aa: CASSLRTSGVNEQFF; cdr3_nt: TGTGCCAGCAGCCTCCGGACTAGCGGGGTAAATGAGCAGTTCTTC
d_call: .; v_call: TRBV7-9; clone_size: few; j_call: TRBJ1-6; cdr3_aa: CASSRTDSNSPLHF; cdr3_nt: TGTGCCAGCAGCCGGACAGATTCGAATTCACCCCTCCACTTT
d_call: .; v_call: TRBV11-2; clone_size: .; j_call: TRBJ2-2; cdr3_aa: CASSLDSTGELFF; cdr3_nt: TGTGCCAGCAGCTTAGACAGCACCGGGGAGCTGTTTTTT
d_call: TRBD1; v_call: TRBV6-1; clone_size: .; j_call: TRBJ1-3; cdr3_aa: CASSWGTGSGNTIYF; cdr3_nt: TGTGCCAGCAGTTGGGGGACAGGCTCTGGAAACACCATATATTTT
d_call: .; v_call: TRBV5-5; clone_size: .; j_call: TRBJ2-7; cdr3_aa: CASSRKPTETYEQYF; cdr3_nt: TGTGCCAGCAGCAGGAAACCGACAGAGACCTACGAGCAGTACTTC
d_call: TRBD2; v_call: TRBV6-5; clone_size: .; j_call: TRBJ2-3; cdr3_aa: CASSYTSGEDTQYF; cdr3_nt: TGTGCCAGCAGTTACACTAGCGGGGAAGACACGCAGTATTTT
d_call: .; v_call: TRBV7-2; clone_size: .; j_call: TRBJ2-7; cdr3_aa: CASSLVSGSEQYF; cdr3_nt: TGTGCCAGCAGCTTAGTTTCCGGTAGCGAGCAGTACTTC